This TCR beta chain was captured by sequencing in a study of T cell repertoires in cytomegalovirus infection. Turning to the study itself: Matching HLA type and CMV infection were both indicated by public TCR beta signatures.

This clonotype was seen only a few times. TCRdb re-derived calls from the reads in MiXCR, one entry per CDR3 protein. The sample has around 530,000 distinct CDR3 sequences; about 30% are singletons. The sequenced material came from PBMCs. This receptor was taken from a human donor in good health (CMV status not recorded). Some clones in this sample may be carry-over from other donors' samples.

The CDR3 DNA is TGTGCCAGCAGCACTAGGTTGAGCGGCGAGGGGAATGAGCAGTTCTTC. The encoded protein is CASSTRLSGEGNEQFF. The chain recombines TRBV11-2 with TRBJ2-1, with D perhaps TRBD1 or TRBD2 (5 bases each). Germline lookup yields CDR1 SGHAT and CDR2 FQNNGV. Trimming left V 5 bases short and J 7 bases short, with 21 bases between. The CDR3 spans 16 residues.